This T cell receptor beta chain was captured by sequencing in a study of OX40 agonist ivuxolimab in advanced cancers. Study information: Among those treated, three patients had partial responses, one with hepatocellular carcinoma and two with cutaneous melanoma.

Blood was sampled at baseline, cycle 4 day 1, and cycle 7 day 1. Remarks on this clone: Its antigen is as yet unknown.

Germline CDR1 and CDR2: LNHNV and YYDKDF (reference sequence). The CDR3 covers 16 residues. V was trimmed by 5 bases and J by 4 bases, leaving 18 bases between them. Here immunoSEQ multiplex PCR was the method, and the copy in TCRdb shows in-frame clones only, minus some. The sample has around 95,000 clones, approximately 89% seen once. Whole-study findings and limits: Partial responders receiving 0.1-3.0 mg/kg showed among the lowest clonal expansion.

Sequences were derived from CD4+ or CD8+ T cells sorted from blood, sampled in a trial of the OX40 agonist ivuxolimab. The clonotype originates from an adult with an advanced solid tumor such as melanoma, head and neck, liver or kidney cancer. The V call is TRBV15, the J call TRBJ2-1, with a tentative D call TRBD2 (5 bases). Here the CDR3 DNA reads TGTGCCACCAGCGTCCGGGGTCGAGTAGGTTACAATGAGCAGTTCTTC. It encodes CATSVRGRVGYNEQFF.